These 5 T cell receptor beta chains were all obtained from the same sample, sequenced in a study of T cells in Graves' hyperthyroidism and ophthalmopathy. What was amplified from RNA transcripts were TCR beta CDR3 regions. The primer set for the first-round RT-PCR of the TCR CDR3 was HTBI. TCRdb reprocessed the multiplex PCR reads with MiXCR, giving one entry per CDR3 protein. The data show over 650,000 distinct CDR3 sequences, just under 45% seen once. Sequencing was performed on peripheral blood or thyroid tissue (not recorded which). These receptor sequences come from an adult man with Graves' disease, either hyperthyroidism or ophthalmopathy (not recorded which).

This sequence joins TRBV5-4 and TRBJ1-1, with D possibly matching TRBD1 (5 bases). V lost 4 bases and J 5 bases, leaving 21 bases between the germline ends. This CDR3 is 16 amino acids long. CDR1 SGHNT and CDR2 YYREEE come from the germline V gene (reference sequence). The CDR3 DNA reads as TGTGCCAGCAGCCTGGGTGGGGGGACCCGAGTAACTGAAGCTTTCTTT. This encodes CASSLGGGTRVTEAFF.

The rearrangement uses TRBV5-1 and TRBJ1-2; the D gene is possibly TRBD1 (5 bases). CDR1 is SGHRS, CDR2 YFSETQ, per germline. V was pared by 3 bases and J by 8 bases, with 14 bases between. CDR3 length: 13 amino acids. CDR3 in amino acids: CASSWTGERGYTF. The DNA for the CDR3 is TGCGCCAGCAGCTGGACGGGGGAACGCGGCTACACCTTC.

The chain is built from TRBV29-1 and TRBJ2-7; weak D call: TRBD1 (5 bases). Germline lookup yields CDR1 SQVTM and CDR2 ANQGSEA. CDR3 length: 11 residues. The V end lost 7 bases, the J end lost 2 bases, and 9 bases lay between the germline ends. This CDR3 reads CSAQATYEQYF. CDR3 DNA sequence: TGCAGCGCACAGGCCACCTACGAGCAGTACTTC.

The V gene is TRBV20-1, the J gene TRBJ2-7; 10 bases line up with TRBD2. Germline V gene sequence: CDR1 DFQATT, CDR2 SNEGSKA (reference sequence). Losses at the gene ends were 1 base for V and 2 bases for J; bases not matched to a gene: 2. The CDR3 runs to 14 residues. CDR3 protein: CSARGGLAPYEQYF. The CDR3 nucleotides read TGCAGTGCTAGAGGGGGACTAGCGCCCTACGAGCAGTACTTC.

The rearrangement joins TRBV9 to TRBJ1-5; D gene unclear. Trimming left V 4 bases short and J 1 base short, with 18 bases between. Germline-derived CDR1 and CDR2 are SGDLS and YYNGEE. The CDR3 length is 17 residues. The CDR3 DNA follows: TGTGCCAGCAGCCAAACCGGGCCTCGAGGAAGCAATCAGCCCCAGCATTTT. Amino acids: CASSQTGPRGSNQPQHF.